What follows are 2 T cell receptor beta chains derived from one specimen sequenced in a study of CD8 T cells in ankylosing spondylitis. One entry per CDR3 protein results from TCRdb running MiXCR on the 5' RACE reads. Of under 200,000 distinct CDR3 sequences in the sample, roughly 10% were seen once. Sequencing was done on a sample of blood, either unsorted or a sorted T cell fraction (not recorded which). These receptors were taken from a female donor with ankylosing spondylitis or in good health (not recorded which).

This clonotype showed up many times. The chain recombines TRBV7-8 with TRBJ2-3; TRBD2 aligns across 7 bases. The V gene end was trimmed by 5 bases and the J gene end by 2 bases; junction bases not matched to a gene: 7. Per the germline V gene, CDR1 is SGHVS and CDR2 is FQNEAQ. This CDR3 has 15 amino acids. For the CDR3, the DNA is TGTGCCAGCAGCGACCCTAGCGGCCCCACAGATACGCAGTATTTT. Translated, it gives CASSDPSGPTDTQYF.

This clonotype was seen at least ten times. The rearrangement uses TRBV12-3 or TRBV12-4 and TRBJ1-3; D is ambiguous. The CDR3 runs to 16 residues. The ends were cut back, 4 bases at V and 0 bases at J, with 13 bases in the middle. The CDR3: CASSSLLGSSGNTIYF. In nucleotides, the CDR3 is TGTGCCAGCAGTTCCCTTTTGGGGTCCTCTGGAAACACCATATATTTT.